These 16 T cell receptor beta chains originate from one sample sequenced in a study of T cell responses to AZD1222 COVID-19 vaccine. Clones were read by immunoSEQ multiplex PCR, and TCRdb kept only the in-frame ones, dropping some. The sample shows 110,000 to 150,000 clones, 93% of them seen only once. This material consisted of peripheral blood, taken on day 0 of AZD1222 vaccination. These receptors were obtained from an adult in good health.

The V gene is TRBV28, the J gene TRBJ2-1; possible D gene TRBD2, 7 bases. Trimming shortened V by 4 bases and J by 5 bases, and 15 bases separated the two germline ends. Per germline, CDR1 MDHEN and CDR2 SYDVKM. The CDR3 loop spans 15 amino acids. The CDR3 DNA is TGTGCCAGCAGTTCCATTGGAGGGGGGGACAATGAGCAGTTCTTC. Amino acids: CASSSIGGGDNEQFF.

The CDR3: CASGLVADSTDTQYF. The CDR3, as DNA: TGTGCTAGTGGTTTGGTAGCCGACAGCACAGATACGCAGTATTTT. V and J are TRBV12-5 and TRBJ2-3; D uncertain. This CDR3 region has 15 residues. The ends were cut back, 0 bases at V and 0 bases at J, with 7 bases in the middle. The germline CDR1 and CDR2 sequences are LGHNT and FRNRAP.

V gene TRBV5-6 combines with J gene TRBJ1-1; maybe TRBD1 (6 bases). Germline V gene lookup returns CDR1 SGHDT and CDR2 YYEEEE. The CDR3 totals 13 residues. V lost 5 bases, J lost 11 bases, and 19 bases lay in between. This CDR3 is CASRRNRVVGAFF. The CDR3 DNA is TGTGCCAGCAGGAGAAACAGGGTTGTTGGCGCTTTCTTT.

V usage is TRBV27 and J usage is TRBJ2-5; tentatively, D is TRBD1 (6 bases). V was clipped by 3 bases and J by 3 bases, with 8 bases between them. The length of the CDR3 is 13 residues. Germline CDR1 and CDR2: MNHEY and SMNVEV (reference sequence). The CDR3 bases are TGTGCCAGCAGTTTTGCAGGGGAAGAGACCCAGTACTTC. The encoded protein is CASSFAGEETQYF.

The rearrangement links TRBV7-2 to TRBJ2-2, with TRBD2 matching 8 bases. After removal of 3 bases from V and 1 base from J, the junction contained 1 base not matched to a gene. The germline V gene has CDR1 SGHTA and CDR2 FQGNSA. This CDR3 is built from 15 residues. In DNA, the CDR3 is TGTGCCAGCAGCTTGACTAGCGTGAACACCGGGGAGCTGTTTTTT. Its translation: CASSLTSVNTGELFF.

The chain joins TRBV9 to TRBJ2-7; 9 nucleotides line up with TRBD1. CDR3 length equals 15 residues. From germline, CDR1 is SGDLS and CDR2 YYNGEE. V shed 3 bases and J 6 bases; nucleotides not matched to a gene: 10. CDR3 amino acids: CASSEGTGRGVEQYF. In DNA form, the CDR3 reads TGTGCCAGCAGCGAAGGGACAGGGAGAGGGGTCGAGCAGTACTTC.

The V call is TRBV19, the J call TRBJ1-1, with D possibly being TRBD1 (5 bases). The CDR3 runs 13 residues. CDR1 is LNHDA, CDR2 SQIVND, per germline (reference sequence). With 6 bases removed from V and 3 bases from J, the gap between germline ends came to 11 bases. The CDR3 loop is CASSLDIYTEAFF. The CDR3 region has the DNA TGTGCCAGTAGCCTGGACATATACACTGAAGCTTTCTTT.

J is TRBJ2-1 and V is TRBV19; TRBD1 might be the D (5 bases). The V gene lost 1 base and the J gene lost 3 bases, with 7 bases spanning the gap. CDR3 length: 14 amino acids. Germline V CDR1 and CDR2: LNHDA, SQIVND (reference sequence). For the CDR3, the DNA is TGTGCCAGTAGTATAGCAGGGAACTACAATGAGCAGTTCTTC. Its protein is CASSIAGNYNEQFF. Supplemented by reference TRBV19 and TRBJ2-1, the full variable domain reads DGGITQSPKYLFRKEGQNVTLSCEQNLNHDAMYWYRQDPGQGLRLIYYSQIVNDFQKGDIAEGYSVSREKKESFPLTVTSAQKNPTAFYLCASSIAGNYNEQFFGPGTRLTVL.

The rearrangement joins TRBV18 to TRBJ2-2; D possibly corresponds to TRBD2 (5 bases). Trimming took off 5 bases at V and 4 bases at J, with 17 bases between the two ends. The CDR3 contains 16 residues. Germline CDR1 is KGHSH and CDR2 is LQKENI. CDR3 nucleotide sequence: TGTGCCAGCTCATCCCGCCCGACTACGGGCACCGGGGAGCTGTTTTTT. Its translation: CASSSRPTTGTGELFF.

The chain recombines TRBV19 with TRBJ2-1, with TRBD1 identical over 10 bases. The CDR3 has 16 residues. Germline assignment: CDR1 LNHDA and CDR2 SQIVND (reference sequence). V gave up 1 base and J gave up 8 bases; unmatched junction bases: 8. The CDR3 bases are TGTGCCAGTAGTATAGGTCGGGACAGGGGATTTTATGAGCAGTTCTTC. It is translated as CASSIGRDRGFYEQFF.

V is TRBV9 and J is TRBJ1-1; 7 bases map to TRBD1. The germline V gene encodes CDR1 SGDLS and CDR2 YYNGEE. The CDR3 length is 16 residues. The ends lost 3 bases at V and 1 base at J; junction bases unmatched: 9. The CDR3 DNA reads TGTGCCAGCAGCGCCGGTTCTTGGGACAGGAACACTGAAGCTTTCTTT. Amino acid sequence: CASSAGSWDRNTEAFF.

The V and J genes are TRBV4-2 and TRBJ2-3; TRBD2 agrees at 8 bases. CDR1 LGHNA and CDR2 YNFKEQ come from the germline V gene. Trimming cost V 1 base and J 1 base; bases outside gene matches: 4. The CDR3 loop spans 16 amino acids. Here the CDR3 reads CASSQALLAGTDTQYF. In DNA form, the CDR3 reads TGTGCCAGCAGCCAAGCGCTACTAGCGGGCACAGATACGCAGTATTTT.

The rearrangement links TRBV2 to TRBJ1-2; 10 positions agree with TRBD1. This CDR3 spans 15 amino acids. The trim removed 5 bases at V and 4 bases at J, leaving 7 bases unmatched. The germline V gene has CDR1 SNHLY and CDR2 FYNNEI. CDR3 coding DNA: TGTGCCAGCAGTCAATGGACAGGGGGAGGCTATGGCTACACCTTC. This sequence encodes CASSQWTGGGYGYTF.

The chain recombines TRBV18 with TRBJ1-1; 9 nucleotides line up with TRBD1. From germline, CDR1 is KGHSH and CDR2 LQKENI. V dropped 4 bases and J dropped 2; count of bases not matched to a gene: 2. The CDR3 totals 14 residues. The CDR3, as DNA: TGTGCCAGCTCACAACAGGGGGCAAACACTGAAGCTTTCTTT. Its protein product is CASSQQGANTEAFF.

The genes are TRBV10-2 and TRBJ2-7; 7 bases align to TRBD2. The CDR3 totals 17 residues. Germline assignment: CDR1 WSHSY and CDR2 SAAADI. The V gene end was trimmed by 7 bases and the J gene end by 0 bases; junction bases not matched to a gene: 15. The CDR3, as DNA: TGCGCCAGCACCCCCGCTCGTCTAGCGGCCAGCTCCTACGAGCAGTACTTC. Encoded protein: CASTPARLAASSYEQYF.

V usage is TRBV5-4 and J usage is TRBJ2-7, with TRBD1 matching over 8 bases. The CDR3 runs 14 residues. The germline V gene has CDR1 SGHNT and CDR2 YYREEE (reference sequence). V lost 9 bases to trimming and J lost 4 bases; unmatched junction nucleotides: 12. The CDR3 region has the DNA TGTGCCACTAACCCCCAGGGGGCTCTTTACGAGCAGTACTTC. Its translation: CATNPQGALYEQYF. Full variable domain (rest looked up from reference TRBV5-4 and TRBJ2-7): ETGVTQSPTHLIKTRGQQVTLRCSSQSGHNTVSWYQQALGQGPQFIFQYYREEENGRGNFPPRFSGLQFPNYSSELNVNALELDDSALYLCATNPQGALYEQYFGPGTRLTVT.